The present T cell receptor (beta chain) was sequenced within a study of OX40 agonist ivuxolimab in advanced cancers. Study summary: Patients took ivuxolimab, an agonistic anti-OX40 (CD134) antibody. The study's findings and limits: On average, CD8+ T cells had more expanded clones than CD4+. Patients with a partial response at 0.1-3.0 mg/kg had among the lowest clonal expansion.

Germline V lookup: CDR1 MNHEY, CDR2 SMNVEV (reference sequence). This CDR3 is 16 amino acids long. With V trimmed by 6 bases and J by 4 bases, 12 bases remained unmatched. A history of autoimmune disease or systemic immunosuppression excluded patients. TCRdb's table, derived via immunoSEQ multiplex PCR, lists solely in-frame clones and lacks some. Of 45,000 to 60,000 clones in the sample, 75% to 85% were seen once. Concerning this clone itself: Its antigen is unidentified.

J is TRBJ1-1 and V is TRBV27, with 9 bases identical to TRBD1. The sequencing used CD4+ or CD8+ T cells sorted from blood, collected in a trial of the OX40 agonist ivuxolimab. The receptor's source is an adult with an advanced solid tumor such as melanoma, head and neck, liver or kidney cancer. The CDR3 is CASRSLGQGRGTEAFF. CDR3 bases: TGTGCCAGCAGGTCCCTCGGACAGGGGAGGGGCACTGAAGCTTTCTTT.